One T cell receptor (beta chain) is described in this entry. The antigen is unknown. The repertoire was sequenced with immunoSEQ multiplex PCR; TCRdb's copy has only in-frame clones and lacks some. Here the sample spans roughly 120,000 clones, about 90% being singletons. This sample stems from a study of T cell responses to AZD1222 COVID-19 vaccine. General study findings and limits: The study found Spike-specific TCR breadth and depth rose after two AZD1222 doses. Reports say nearly half of spike-specific TCRs go after unmutated variant regions.

With 4 bases removed from V and 5 bases from J, the gap between germline ends came to 14 bases. The CDR3 contains 14 residues. Germline CDR1 KGHSH, CDR2 LQKENI. This chain joins TRBV18 and TRBJ1-1; D perhaps matches TRBD1 (5 bases). The source is an adult who received the AZD1222 COVID-19 vaccine. Sequenced material: peripheral blood, taken 28 days after the second AZD1222 dose. This CDR3 reads CASSLVGGETEAFF. In DNA, the CDR3 is TGTGCCAGCTCACTTGTGGGAGGGGAGACTGAAGCTTTCTTT.